Shown below are 22 T cell receptor beta chains from a single sample sequenced in a study of CD8+ T cells in alopecia areata. The treatment here: oral pan-JAK inhibitor, 5-10 mg twice daily. The sequencing template was cDNA reverse transcribed from extracted RNA. The repertoire was sequenced with immunoSEQ multiplex PCR; TCRdb's copy has only in-frame clones and lacks some. Of about 140,000 clones listed, more than 85% are singletons. The sample in question was CD8+ T cells sorted from blood, obtained at week 4, from a patient treated with tofacitinib. Receptor source: a human donor with alopecia areata.

The rearrangement links TRBV27 to TRBJ1-1; no clear D gene. This CDR3 has 14 amino acids. V lost 8 bases and J lost 4, with 17 bases in between. Germline V lookup: CDR1 MNHEY, CDR2 SMNVEV (reference sequence). In DNA, the CDR3 is TGTGCCAGCTCGAAAGTACGGCGCCGCACTGAAGCTTTCTTT. This codes for CASSKVRRRTEAFF.

The chain employs TRBV7-9 and TRBJ2-1; no reliable D call. Germline lookup yields CDR1 SEHNR and CDR2 FQNEAQ (reference sequence). The CDR3 consists of 10 residues. The V gene lost 5 bases and the J gene lost 10 bases, with 6 bases spanning the gap. The CDR3 loop is CASSRAEQFF. In DNA, the CDR3 is TGTGCCAGCAGCAGGGCGGAGCAGTTCTTC.

This chain joins TRBV12-5 and TRBJ2-3, with D tentatively TRBD1 or TRBD2 (5 bases each). The CDR3 loop spans 15 amino acids. Germline CDR1 and CDR2: LGHNT and FRNRAP. V lost 7 bases, J lost 2 bases, and 16 bases lay in between. The CDR3 bases are TGTGCTAGTGTGGGGGAAGGATGGGACACAGATACGCAGTATTTT. It is translated as CASVGEGWDTDTQYF. The full variable domain, in which reference TRBV12-5 and TRBJ2-3 provide the parts outside the CDR3, is DARVTQTPRHKVTEMGQEVTMRCQPILGHNTVFWYRQTMMQGLELLAYFRNRAPLDDSGMPKDRFSAEMPDATLATLKIQPSEPRDSAVYFCASVGEGWDTDTQYFGPGTRLTVL.

The gene calls are TRBV18 and TRBJ2-1; D gene ambiguous. V lost 0 bases to trimming and J lost 3 bases, with 9 bases between them. Looked up from germline, CDR1 is KGHSH and CDR2 is LQKENI. The CDR3 sequence is 15 residues long. Here the CDR3 DNA reads TGTGCCAGCTCACCACCCACTGTCCGCTACAATGAGCAGTTCTTC. Its translation: CASSPPTVRYNEQFF. The variable domain in full, with the rest retrieved from reference TRBV18 and TRBJ2-1, is NAGVMQNPRHLVRRRGQEARLRCSPMKGHSHVYWYRQLPEEGLKFMVYLQKENIIDESGMPKERFSAEFPKEGPSILRIQQVVRGDSAAYFCASSPPTVRYNEQFFGPGTRLTVL.

V is TRBV7-8 and J is TRBJ2-2; 8 bases agree with TRBD1. The CDR3 loop spans 15 amino acids. Germline CDR1 reads SGHVS; CDR2 reads FQNEAQ. V shed 4 bases, J shed 6 bases, and the junction held 7 bases outside the gene matches. The chain's CDR3 is CASSWPGQAAGELFF. Here the CDR3 DNA reads TGTGCCAGCAGCTGGCCGGGACAGGCCGCCGGGGAGCTGTTTTTT.

The genes are TRBV7-9 and TRBJ2-7; D call uncertain. Germline-derived CDR1 and CDR2 are SEHNR and FQNEAQ (reference sequence). The ends were cut back, 6 bases at V and 5 bases at J, with 11 bases in the middle. CDR3 size: 12 residues. Written as DNA, the CDR3 is TGTGCCAGCAGTCCCGTGCCCCACGAGCAGTACTTC. Translated, it gives CASSPVPHEQYF.

The V and J genes are TRBV27 and TRBJ2-3; the D is unclear. The CDR3 spans 13 residues. Germline CDR1 MNHEY, CDR2 SMNVEV (reference sequence). Trimming took 8 bases from V and 4 from J, leaving 13 bases between them. CDR3 in DNA: TGTGCCAGCGGGGTGTCTAGGGCAGATACGCAGTATTTT. As protein: CASGVSRADTQYF.

V is TRBV27 and J is TRBJ1-1, with D unresolved. V was trimmed by 6 bases and J by 3 bases, leaving 8 bases between them. Germline loops: CDR1 MNHEY, CDR2 SMNVEV (reference sequence). The length of the CDR3 is 12 residues. CDR3 in amino acids: CASRSGYTEAFF. In nucleotides, the CDR3 is TGTGCCAGCAGATCAGGATACACTGAAGCTTTCTTT.

J is TRBJ2-7 and V is TRBV7-6; weak D call: TRBD2 (6 bases). This CDR3 is 14 amino acids long. The V gene's germline CDR1 is SGHVS and CDR2 FNYEAQ. The germline V and J ends were trimmed by 0 bases and 1 base, with 7 bases remaining between them. The chain's CDR3 is CASSLAEGSYEQYF. CDR3 nucleotide sequence: TGTGCCAGCAGCTTAGCGGAGGGTTCCTACGAGCAGTACTTC.

The chain has TRBV15 and TRBJ1-5; D gene ambiguous. Trimming shortened V by 0 bases and J by 3 bases, and 12 bases separated the two germline ends. The CDR3 spans 16 residues. In germline, CDR1 is LNHNV, CDR2 YYDKDF (reference sequence). The CDR3 region is CATSRDGGQPNQPQHF. CDR3 nucleotide sequence: TGTGCCACCAGCAGAGATGGTGGGCAGCCCAATCAGCCCCAGCATTTT.

The V call is TRBV27, the J call TRBJ2-7, with D tentatively TRBD1 or TRBD2 (5 bases each). CDR1 and CDR2 (germline): MNHEY, SMNVEV (reference sequence). This CDR3 has 14 amino acids. V lost 9 bases and J 3 bases, leaving 18 bases between the germline ends. The CDR3 DNA follows: TGTGCCAGTGGGACGGGCCGGGCGGACTACGAGCAGTACTTC. Its translation: CASGTGRADYEQYF.

The rearrangement uses TRBV29-1 and TRBJ2-5; a possible D gene is TRBD1 (6 bases). With 0 bases removed from V and 2 bases from J, the gap between germline ends came to 13 bases. The V gene's germline CDR1 is SQVTM and CDR2 ANQGSEA. The CDR3 consists of 15 residues. The DNA for the CDR3 is TGCAGCGTTGAAGACGACAGGCAGCCGCAAGAGACCCAGTACTTC. It codes for CSVEDDRQPQETQYF.

The chain is built from TRBV6-1 and TRBJ2-7; D remains unclear. In germline, CDR1 is MNHNS, CDR2 SASEGT. This CDR3 has 10 amino acids. The V gene lost 7 bases and the J gene lost 1 base, with 2 bases spanning the gap. CDR3: CASMSYEQYF. CDR3 in DNA: TGTGCCAGCATGTCCTACGAGCAGTACTTC.

The chain employs TRBV9 and TRBJ2-1; TRBD2 aligns across 7 bases. Trimming removed 3 bases from V and 0 bases from J; junction bases left unmatched: 15. CDR1 is SGDLS and CDR2 is YYNGEE in the germline V gene. The CDR3 runs 19 residues. The DNA of the CDR3 is TGTGCCAGCAGCGGACTAGCAGGTGGGGGGGAAATCTCCTACAATGAGCAGTTCTTC. This encodes CASSGLAGGGEISYNEQFF.

This rearrangement joins TRBV25-1 to TRBJ2-5; D remains ambiguous. CDR3 length: 15 residues. CDR1 and CDR2 (germline): MGHDK, SYGVNS. Trimming left V 8 bases short and J 1 base short, with 17 bases between. The CDR3 sequence is CASLDSVAAQETQYF. CDR3 nucleotide sequence: TGTGCCAGCCTCGACTCAGTGGCAGCCCAAGAGACCCAGTACTTC.

In the case of this clone: The CDR3 carries no conserved terminal phenylalanine or tryptophan, so it likely arises from a read error. The V and J genes are TRBV4-1 and TRBJ1-1, with 11 bases lining up with TRBD1. The CDR3 sequence is 15 residues long. The germline CDR1 and CDR2 sequences are MGHRA and YSYEKL. The ends lost 4 bases at V and 10 bases at J; junction bases unmatched: 11. The CDR3 spells CASSRSGTGGLGAFS. CDR3 bases: TGCGCCAGCAGCCGCTCGGGGACAGGGGGTTTGGGAGCTTTCTCT.

The chain is built from TRBV6-1 and TRBJ1-2; D remains ambiguous. Germline V CDR1 and CDR2: MNHNS, SASEGT. Trimming cost V 3 bases and J 1 base, with 9 bases left between them. The CDR3 extends over 14 amino acids. CDR3 loop: CASSDSGGNYGYTF. The CDR3, as DNA: TGTGCCAGCAGTGACTCGGGCGGTAACTATGGCTACACCTTC.

This sequence joins TRBV6-5 and TRBJ2-3; tentative D call: TRBD2 (6 bases). Between the trimmed V and J ends, which lost 8 bases and 8 bases, there was a span of 11 bases. The CDR3 sequence is 11 residues long. Germline V gene lookup returns CDR1 MNHEY and CDR2 SVGAGI. CDR3 nucleotide sequence: TGTGCCAGCGGGCGGGGCACTACGCAGTATTTT. As protein: CASGRGTTQYF.

V usage is TRBV10-3 and J usage is TRBJ2-7; 16 nucleotides match TRBD2. The CDR3 contains 16 residues. V was pared by 7 bases and J by 5 bases, with 8 bases of the junction left unmatched. Germline CDR1 ENHRY, CDR2 SYGVKD. In DNA form, the CDR3 reads TGTGCCATCACCCCGGGACTAGCGGGAGGGCCACACGAGCAGTACTTC. This encodes CAITPGLAGGPHEQYF.

The J gene is TRBJ1-4, the V gene TRBV4-1, with D possibly being TRBD1 (5 bases). In germline, CDR1 is MGHRA, CDR2 YSYEKL. The CDR3 is made up of 15 amino acids. Trimming shortened V by 0 bases and J by 4 bases, and 9 bases separated the two germline ends. CDR3 residues: CASSQEPGLNEKLFF. CDR3 bases: TGCGCCAGCAGCCAAGAGCCAGGGCTTAATGAAAAACTGTTTTTT.

The chain uses TRBV25-1 and TRBJ2-7, with D possibly TRBD1 on 6 matching bases. This CDR3 has 17 residues. Trimming cost V 1 base and J 0 bases, with 16 bases left between them. Germline V gene sequence: CDR1 MGHDK, CDR2 SYGVNS. This CDR3 reads CASSESSYRALSYEQYF. In DNA, the CDR3 is TGTGCCAGCAGTGAATCCTCCTACAGGGCCCTCTCCTACGAGCAGTACTTC.

The V call is TRBV4-1, the J call TRBJ2-3; 9 bases align to TRBD2. The V gene's germline CDR1 is MGHRA and CDR2 YSYEKL. This CDR3 has 18 amino acids. V dropped 0 bases and J dropped 2; count of bases not matched to a gene: 9. CDR3 residues: CASSQDSSLAGITDTQYF. CDR3 DNA sequence: TGCGCCAGCAGCCAAGATTCTTCTCTAGCGGGAATCACAGATACGCAGTATTTT.